The clone carrying this T cell receptor beta chain has at least ten counts. These data originate in a study of early T cells in non-severe SARS-CoV-2 infection. V gave up 5 bases and J gave up 2 bases; unmatched junction bases: 1. The CDR3 has 14 residues. Germline V gene lookup returns CDR1 PRHDT and CDR2 FYEKMQ (reference sequence). TCRdb re-analysed the 5' RACE reads in MiXCR, keeping a single row per CDR3 protein. The sample has about 21,000 distinct CDR3 sequences; about 4.7% are singletons. This sequence originates from an adult who was a healthcare worker with PCR-confirmed SARS-CoV-2 infection or an uninfected control (not recorded which). The V and J genes are TRBV13 and TRBJ2-1; 9 bases align to TRBD2. The sample comprised whole blood. The CDR3 region has the DNA TGTGCCAGCAGCCCTAGCGGGGCCTACAATGAGCAGTTCTTC. As protein: CASSPSGAYNEQFF.